The 9 T cell receptor beta chains given below trace back to one sample, sequenced in a study of glioma-infiltrating T cells after dendritic cell vaccination. Sample time point: after dendritic cell vaccination, including at tumor progression/relapse. Generated by immunoSEQ multiplex PCR, the TCRdb table keeps only in-frame clones and is missing some. Among approximately 91,000 clones, 75% to 90% were seen once, and the ten largest hold approximately 2.1%. Sequencing was performed on blood, taken after dendritic cell vaccination. The receptor source for this set is a human donor with glioblastoma.

This clone was detected only once. The V and J genes are TRBV5-1 and TRBJ2-5, with TRBD1 matching over 7 bases. V gave up 5 bases and J gave up 5 bases; unmatched junction bases: 6. Germline lookup yields CDR1 SGHRS and CDR2 YFSETQ. The CDR3 has 13 residues. This chain's CDR3 is CASRIDREETQYF. CDR3 in DNA: TGCGCCAGCAGGATCGACAGGGAGGAGACCCAGTACTTC.

The genes are TRBV6-1 and TRBJ2-1; 12 nucleotides match TRBD1. The V segment lost 4 bases and the J segment 7 bases; nucleotides outside the gene matches: 5. Germline loops: CDR1 MNHNS, CDR2 SASEGT. The CDR3 contains 15 residues. CDR3 sequence reads: CASSVGTGGKNEQFF. The CDR3 DNA reads TGTGCCAGCAGTGTTGGGACAGGGGGCAAGAATGAGCAGTTCTTC.

This rearrangement joins TRBV5-1 to TRBJ2-6; D not resolved. The CDR3 spans 17 residues. Germline-derived CDR1 and CDR2 are SGHRS and YFSETQ. V was trimmed by 1 base and J by 2 bases, leaving 13 bases between them. CDR3 DNA: TGCGCCAGCAGCTTGCGTCGGGTAGAGGCTGGGGCCAACGTCCTGACTTTC. Amino acid sequence: CASSLRRVEAGANVLTF.

The rearrangement uses TRBV29-1 and TRBJ2-2; a possible D gene is TRBD1 (5 bases). CDR1 is SQVTM and CDR2 is ANQGSEA in the germline V gene. Trimming took 7 bases from V and 4 from J, leaving 13 bases between them. The CDR3 loop spans 13 amino acids. The CDR3 sequence: CSAGHATTGELFF. CDR3 in DNA: TGCAGCGCCGGACATGCCACCACCGGGGAGCTGTTTTTT.

This chain uses TRBV15 with TRBJ2-1; the D is unclear. CDR3 size: 13 residues. Germline-derived CDR1 and CDR2 are LNHNV and YYDKDF (reference sequence). The V end lost 6 bases, the J end lost 0 bases, and 6 bases lay between the germline ends. The CDR3 bases are TGTGCCACCAGGCGCAACTCCTACAATGAGCAGTTCTTC. Its protein product is CATRRNSYNEQFF.

The chain recombines TRBV7-2 with TRBJ2-7; 8 bases are a match to TRBD1. The germline V gene encodes CDR1 SGHTA and CDR2 FQGNSA. The CDR3 is made up of 15 amino acids. V shed 5 bases and J 3 bases; nucleotides not matched to a gene: 9. As DNA, the CDR3 is TGTGCCAGCAGCCAAAAACAGGGGGATGTCTACGAGCAGTACTTC. This translates into CASSQKQGDVYEQYF.

This clone was seen only a few times. The genes are TRBV5-1 and TRBJ1-1; D remains ambiguous. Germline CDR1 and CDR2: SGHRS and YFSETQ. V dropped 4 bases and J dropped 0 bases, with 13 bases sitting between them. CDR3 length: 15 residues. The CDR3 bases are TGCGCCAGCAGCCCGGAGGCACGTATGAACACTGAAGCTTTCTTT. Translating it yields CASSPEARMNTEAFF. Complete variable domain (other parts from reference TRBV5-1 and TRBJ1-1): KAGVTQTPRYLIKTRGQQVTLSCSPISGHRSVSWYQQTPGQGLQFLFEYFSETQRNKGNFPGRFSGRQFSNSRSEMNVSTLELGDSALYLCASSPEARMNTEAFFGQGTRLTVV.

Concerning this clone itself: Other DNA variants within this sample encode the same CDR3. The chain is built from TRBV6-5 and TRBJ1-2, with D unresolved. This CDR3 has 14 residues. CDR1 MNHEY and CDR2 SVGAGI come from the germline V gene. Between the trimmed V and J ends, which lost 6 bases and 6 bases, there was a span of 17 bases. For the CDR3, the DNA is TGTGCCAGCAGCTATCGGGTGGAATCAGATGGCTACACCTTC. Its translation: CASSYRVESDGYTF.

This chain links TRBV9 with TRBJ2-3; 7 nucleotides match TRBD2. V lost 2 bases to trimming and J lost 0 bases; unmatched junction nucleotides: 3. CDR1 SGDLS and CDR2 YYNGEE come from the germline V gene. The CDR3 loop spans 15 amino acids. CDR3 amino acids: CASSVREWSTDTQYF. The CDR3 region has the DNA TGTGCCAGCAGCGTGCGGGAGTGGAGCACAGATACGCAGTATTTT.